This T cell receptor (beta chain) was captured by sequencing in a study of blood T cell repertoires in COVID-19. In the study overall: Spain, Italy and the United States supplied samples that represented acute and convalescent COVID-19. PBMCs, B-cell-depleted T cells, or T cells were the source of the cDNA or gDNA that made up the material.

Trimming pared 4 bases from V and 2 bases from J, leaving 9 bases between. This CDR3 is 14 amino acids long. Germline CDR1 KGHSH, CDR2 LQKENI. Authors' data handling: Using reference gene primer amplification, nucleated cell counts were estimated. The repertoire was sequenced with immunoSEQ multiplex PCR; TCRdb's copy has only in-frame clones and lacks some. V and J calls and clone size follow that table, whereas D and trimming were derived from the DNA. The data contain some 57,000 clones, roughly 82% of them singletons. In this sample, this clone turned up a few times. The TCR comes from an elderly woman with acute or convalescent COVID-19. V and J are TRBV18 and TRBJ1-3; D might be TRBD1 (6 bases). The sample taken for sequencing was peripheral blood. CDR3: CASSHGTTGNTIYF. The CDR3 nucleotides read TGTGCCAGCTCACATGGGACAACTGGAAACACCATATATTTT. Based on the CDR3 plus reference TRBV18 and TRBJ1-3, the full variable domain is NAGVMQNPRHLVRRRGQEARLRCSPMKGHSHVYWYRQLPEEGLKFMVYLQKENIIDESGMPKERFSAEFPKEGPSILRIQQVVRGDSAAYFCASSHGTTGNTIYFGEGSWLTVV.